These T cell receptor beta chains were read from a single sample in a study of T cell repertoires in cytomegalovirus infection. The antigens of these receptors remain unknown. One entry per CDR3 protein results from TCRdb running MiXCR on the reads. The sample consists of around 340,000 distinct CDR3 sequences, about 27% of them appearing once. The sample in question was cultured PBMCs, obtained from culture after CMV antigen stimulation. The receptors stem from a human donor in good health (CMV status not recorded). Some clones in this sample may be carry-over from other donors' samples. CDR3s include the opening cysteine and the closing phenylalanine or tryptophan. Each record gives: CDR3 length, D gene, V gene, clone size, J gene, CDR3 DNA, CDR3 protein. A D gene is named only where the DNA matches it firmly. The listing skips clone size in some rows; elsewhere it reads once, few, many or a size class.

CDR3 length: 16; D gene: TRBD2; V gene: TRBV10-3; clone size: .; J gene: TRBJ2-7; CDR3 DNA: TGTGCCATCAGTGGAGTGTCTAGCGGGAGGGTTGGCGAGCAGTACTTC; CDR3 protein: CAISGVSSGRVGEQYF
CDR3 length: 18; D gene: TRBD1; V gene: TRBV7-8; clone size: .; J gene: TRBJ1-4; CDR3 DNA: TGTGCCAGCAGCCTTAACATAGGACAGGGGGCAATGGCTGAAAAACTGTTTTTT; CDR3 protein: CASSLNIGQGAMAEKLFF
CDR3 length: 14; D gene: .; V gene: TRBV2; clone size: .; J gene: TRBJ1-2; CDR3 DNA: TGTGCCAGCAGTCGCCGGGACAATCCCTATGGCTACACCTTC; CDR3 protein: CASSRRDNPYGYTF
CDR3 length: 17; D gene: .; V gene: TRBV7-9; clone size: few; J gene: TRBJ2-3; CDR3 DNA: TGTGCCAGCAGCTTAGCCCACGGACAGCCTAACACAGATACGCAGTATTTT; CDR3 protein: CASSLAHGQPNTDTQYF
CDR3 length: 15; D gene: TRBD2; V gene: TRBV10-3; clone size: .; J gene: TRBJ2-6; CDR3 DNA: TGTGCCTTTGGGCGGGGGAGCTCTGGGGCCAACGTCCTGACTTTC; CDR3 protein: CAFGRGSSGANVLTF
CDR3 length: 16; D gene: TRBD1; V gene: TRBV6-2/TRBV6-3; clone size: few; J gene: TRBJ1-5; CDR3 DNA: TGTGCCAGCAGGGACAGGGGGCCGCGAAGCAATCAGCCCCAGCATTTT; CDR3 protein: CASRDRGPRSNQPQHF
CDR3 length: 22; D gene: TRBD1; V gene: TRBV28; clone size: .; J gene: TRBJ1-5; CDR3 DNA: TGTGCCAGCAGTTTATCATGGCGGAGCGGACAGGCTTGGGGAAATAGCAATCAGCCCCAGCATTTT; CDR3 protein: CASSLSWRSGQAWGNSNQPQHF
CDR3 length: 18; D gene: TRBD1; V gene: TRBV30; clone size: few; J gene: TRBJ2-2; CDR3 DNA: TGTGCCTGGAGCGGATTTAGGACAGGGAGGAGGATGAACGGGGAGCTGTTTTTT; CDR3 protein: CAWSGFRTGRRMNGELFF
CDR3 length: 13; D gene: .; V gene: TRBV7-2; clone size: few; J gene: TRBJ2-7; CDR3 DNA: TGTGCCAGCAGCGAGGGGGGTGGCTACGAGCAGTACTTC; CDR3 protein: CASSEGGGYEQYF
CDR3 length: 15; D gene: .; V gene: TRBV7-2; clone size: .; J gene: TRBJ2-2; CDR3 DNA: TGTGCCAGCAGCGGACGTACGGGGGCCACCGGGGAGCTGTTTTTT; CDR3 protein: CASSGRTGATGELFF
CDR3 length: 13; D gene: .; V gene: TRBV19; clone size: .; J gene: TRBJ2-1; CDR3 DNA: TGTGCCAGTAGTCGTAACAGGGACAATGAGCAGTTCTTC; CDR3 protein: CASSRNRDNEQFF
CDR3 length: 14; D gene: .; V gene: TRBV6-5; clone size: many; J gene: TRBJ1-2; CDR3 DNA: TGTGCCAGCAGTTACGCCTTAGTGGGGGATGGCTACACCTTC; CDR3 protein: CASSYALVGDGYTF
CDR3 length: 14; D gene: .; V gene: TRBV7-9; clone size: .; J gene: TRBJ2-5; CDR3 DNA: TGTGCCAGCAGCCAGAGCTGGAGGGGGGAGACCCAGTACTTC; CDR3 protein: CASSQSWRGETQYF
CDR3 length: 17; D gene: .; V gene: TRBV19; clone size: .; J gene: TRBJ1-5; CDR3 DNA: TGTGCCAGTAGTACATTGGGGGGACGCGGGAGCAATCAGCCCCAGCATTTT; CDR3 protein: CASSTLGGRGSNQPQHF
CDR3 length: 14; D gene: .; V gene: TRBV19; clone size: .; J gene: TRBJ2-7; CDR3 DNA: TGTGCCAGTAGTATAAAGGCAGGGGCCTACGAGCAGTACTTC; CDR3 protein: CASSIKAGAYEQYF
CDR3 length: 15; D gene: TRBD1; V gene: TRBV6-5; clone size: .; J gene: TRBJ1-1; CDR3 DNA: TGTGCCAGCAGTGCGCTCGGACAGGGAGGCACGCGAGCTTTCTTT; CDR3 protein: CASSALGQGGTRAFF
CDR3 length: 16; D gene: .; V gene: TRBV12-3/TRBV12-4; clone size: .; J gene: TRBJ1-2; CDR3 DNA: TGTGCCAGCAGTTTAGGCGGAAGAACATCTAACTATGGCTACACCTTC; CDR3 protein: CASSLGGRTSNYGYTF
CDR3 length: 12; D gene: TRBD2; V gene: TRBV20-1; clone size: .; J gene: TRBJ2-1; CDR3 DNA: TGCAGTGCTAAGCACACTAGCGGGATGGAGTTCTTC; CDR3 protein: CSAKHTSGMEFF
CDR3 length: 17; D gene: .; V gene: TRBV7-9; clone size: .; J gene: TRBJ2-1; CDR3 DNA: TGTGCCAGCAGCTTACCCCAAGCTCGAGACTATAAGAATGAGCAGTTCTTC; CDR3 protein: CASSLPQARDYKNEQFF
CDR3 length: 12; D gene: .; V gene: TRBV19; clone size: few; J gene: TRBJ2-3; CDR3 DNA: TGTGCCAGTAGTATGCAGGATTATACGCAGTATTTT; CDR3 protein: CASSMQDYTQYF
CDR3 length: 15; D gene: .; V gene: TRBV6-1; clone size: few; J gene: TRBJ1-3; CDR3 DNA: TGTGCCAGCGGGGAAACTTACGACTCTGGAAACACCATATATTTT; CDR3 protein: CASGETYDSGNTIYF
CDR3 length: 14; D gene: .; V gene: TRBV27; clone size: few; J gene: TRBJ1-2; CDR3 DNA: TGTGCCAGCAGACCGACAGGAAGTGGGGAAGGCTACACCTTC; CDR3 protein: CASRPTGSGEGYTF
CDR3 length: 16; D gene: .; V gene: TRBV5-4; clone size: .; J gene: TRBJ1-1; CDR3 DNA: TGTGCCAGCAGCTTGCCCGAGAGGGGGACGAACACTGAAGCTTTCTTT; CDR3 protein: CASSLPERGTNTEAFF
CDR3 length: 16; D gene: .; V gene: TRBV28; clone size: .; J gene: TRBJ2-2; CDR3 DNA: TGTGCCAGCATTCGGAGCGCCCTCGGGAACACCGGGGAGCTGTTTTTT; CDR3 protein: CASIRSALGNTGELFF
CDR3 length: 15; D gene: .; V gene: TRBV20-1; clone size: few; J gene: TRBJ2-7; CDR3 DNA: TGCAGTGCTAGAGGAGACCGGGACACCACCTACGAGCAGTACTTC; CDR3 protein: CSARGDRDTTYEQYF
CDR3 length: 19; D gene: TRBD2; V gene: TRBV6-1; clone size: few; J gene: TRBJ2-5; CDR3 DNA: TGTGCCAGCAGTGAAGCGCCGGCTAGCGGGGACCCCTTTCAAGAGACCCAGTACTTC; CDR3 protein: CASSEAPASGDPFQETQYF
CDR3 length: 19; D gene: TRBD2; V gene: TRBV7-6; clone size: many; J gene: TRBJ2-1; CDR3 DNA: TGTGCCAGCAGCTTAGCGATCGTCCTAGCGGGAAACTTCTACAATGAGCAGTTCTTC; CDR3 protein: CASSLAIVLAGNFYNEQFF
CDR3 length: 15; D gene: .; V gene: TRBV7-2; clone size: many; J gene: TRBJ2-7; CDR3 DNA: TGTGCCAGCAGCCTGGGGGGGACACACTCCTACGAGCAGTACTTC; CDR3 protein: CASSLGGTHSYEQYF
CDR3 length: 16; D gene: .; V gene: TRBV14; clone size: .; J gene: TRBJ2-7; CDR3 DNA: TGTGCCAGCAGCCAAGTTCCGGGGTGGGGGGCCTACGAGCAGTACTTC; CDR3 protein: CASSQVPGWGAYEQYF
CDR3 length: 15; D gene: .; V gene: TRBV4-2; clone size: many; J gene: TRBJ1-1; CDR3 DNA: TGTGCCAGCAGCCAAGGAACAGGGTCGAACACTGAAGCTTTCTTT; CDR3 protein: CASSQGTGSNTEAFF
CDR3 length: 15; D gene: TRBD2; V gene: TRBV6-1; clone size: few; J gene: TRBJ2-3; CDR3 DNA: TGTGCCAGCAGTGAGAGAAGGCGGGAGTTAGATACGCAGTATTTT; CDR3 protein: CASSERRRELDTQYF
CDR3 length: 16; D gene: TRBD2; V gene: TRBV7-8; clone size: .; J gene: TRBJ2-7; CDR3 DNA: TGTGCCAGCAGCCAAAGGACTAGCGGGGGGCACTACGAGCAGTACTTC; CDR3 protein: CASSQRTSGGHYEQYF
CDR3 length: 15; D gene: .; V gene: TRBV6-1; clone size: few; J gene: TRBJ1-5; CDR3 DNA: TGTGCCAGCAGTGAACACTTGAGCAGCAATCAGCCCCAGCATTTT; CDR3 protein: CASSEHLSSNQPQHF
CDR3 length: 16; D gene: TRBD2; V gene: TRBV7-2; clone size: many; J gene: TRBJ2-3; CDR3 DNA: TGTGCCAGCAGCTTGGCGGGAGGGCCAGGCACAGATACGCAGTATTTT; CDR3 protein: CASSLAGGPGTDTQYF